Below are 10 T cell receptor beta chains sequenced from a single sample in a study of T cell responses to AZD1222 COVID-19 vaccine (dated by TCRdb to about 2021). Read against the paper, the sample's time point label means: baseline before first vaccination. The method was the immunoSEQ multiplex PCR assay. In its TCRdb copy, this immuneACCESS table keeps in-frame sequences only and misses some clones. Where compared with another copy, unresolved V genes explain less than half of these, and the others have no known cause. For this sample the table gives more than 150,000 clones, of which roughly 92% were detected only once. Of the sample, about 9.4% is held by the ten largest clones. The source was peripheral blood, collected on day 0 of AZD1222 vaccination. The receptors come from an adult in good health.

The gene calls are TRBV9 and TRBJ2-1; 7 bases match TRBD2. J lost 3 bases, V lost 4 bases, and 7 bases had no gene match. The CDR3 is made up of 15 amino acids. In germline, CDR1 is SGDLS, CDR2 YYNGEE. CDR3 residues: CASSPIAGLYNEQFF. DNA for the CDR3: TGTGCCAGCAGCCCAATAGCGGGTCTCTACAATGAGCAGTTCTTC.

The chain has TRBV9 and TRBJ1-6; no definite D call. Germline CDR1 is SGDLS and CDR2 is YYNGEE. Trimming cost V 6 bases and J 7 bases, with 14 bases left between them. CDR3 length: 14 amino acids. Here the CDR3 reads CASNPSGLNSPLHF. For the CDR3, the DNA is TGTGCCAGCAACCCCTCTGGACTGAATTCACCCCTCCACTTT.

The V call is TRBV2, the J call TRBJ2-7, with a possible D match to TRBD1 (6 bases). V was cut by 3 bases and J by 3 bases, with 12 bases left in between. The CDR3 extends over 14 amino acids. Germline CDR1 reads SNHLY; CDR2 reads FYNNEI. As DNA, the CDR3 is TGTGCCAGCAGTGATCAGCAGGGGCGCTACGAGCAGTACTTC. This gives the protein CASSDQQGRYEQYF.

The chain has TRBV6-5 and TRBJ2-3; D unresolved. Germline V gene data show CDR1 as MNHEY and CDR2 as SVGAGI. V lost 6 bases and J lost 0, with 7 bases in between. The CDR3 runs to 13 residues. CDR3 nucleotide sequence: TGTGCCAGCAGGCCGGACAGCACAGATACGCAGTATTTT. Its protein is CASRPDSTDTQYF.

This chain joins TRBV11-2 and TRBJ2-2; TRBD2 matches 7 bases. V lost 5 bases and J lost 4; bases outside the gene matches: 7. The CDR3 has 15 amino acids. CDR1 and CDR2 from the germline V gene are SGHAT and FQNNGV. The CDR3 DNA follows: TGTGCCAGCAGCCCATCGGGGAGGGCCACCGGGGAGCTGTTTTTT. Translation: CASSPSGRATGELFF. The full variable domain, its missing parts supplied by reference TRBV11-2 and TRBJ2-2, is EAGVAQSPRYKIIEKRQSVAFWCNPISGHATLYWYQQILGQGPKLLIQFQNNGVVDDSQLPKDRFSAERLKGVDSTLKIQPAKLEDSAVYLCASSPSGRATGELFFGEGSRLTVL.

The CDR3 DNA is TGTGCCAGCAAGACAGGGGTTAACTATGGCTACACCTTC. Protein product: CASKTGVNYGYTF. The gene calls are TRBV6-6 and TRBJ1-2; 8 nucleotides align to TRBD1. The germline gives CDR1 MNHNY, CDR2 SVGAGI (reference sequence). V shed 7 bases and J 1 base; nucleotides not matched to a gene: 2. CDR3 length: 13 amino acids.

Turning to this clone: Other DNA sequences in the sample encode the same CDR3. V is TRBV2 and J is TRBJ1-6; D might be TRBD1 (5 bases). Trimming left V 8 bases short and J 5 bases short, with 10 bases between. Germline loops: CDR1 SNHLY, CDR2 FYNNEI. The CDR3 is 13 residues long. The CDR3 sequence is CASGGQNNSPLHF. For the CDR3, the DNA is TGTGCCAGCGGAGGACAAAATAATTCACCCCTCCACTTT. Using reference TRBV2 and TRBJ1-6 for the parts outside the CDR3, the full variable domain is EPEVTQTPSHQVTQMGQEVILRCVPISNHLYFYWYRQILGQKVEFLVSFYNNEISEKSEIFDDQFSVERPDGSNFTLKIRSTKLEDSAMYFCASGGQNNSPLHFGNGTRLTVT.

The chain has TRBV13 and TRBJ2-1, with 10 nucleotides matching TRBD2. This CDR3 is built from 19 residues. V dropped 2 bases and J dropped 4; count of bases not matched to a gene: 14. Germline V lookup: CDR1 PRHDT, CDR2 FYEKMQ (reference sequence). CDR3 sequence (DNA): TGTGCCAGCAGCTTATTGAACAGCGGGGGGGCCCGACGGTACAATGAGCAGTTCTTC. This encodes CASSLLNSGGARRYNEQFF.

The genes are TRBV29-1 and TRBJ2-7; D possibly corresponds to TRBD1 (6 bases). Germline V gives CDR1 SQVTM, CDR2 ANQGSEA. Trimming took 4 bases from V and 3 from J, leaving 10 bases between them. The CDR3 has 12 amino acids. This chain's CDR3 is CSVGPGVYEQYF. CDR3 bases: TGCAGCGTTGGTCCAGGGGTCTACGAGCAGTACTTC.

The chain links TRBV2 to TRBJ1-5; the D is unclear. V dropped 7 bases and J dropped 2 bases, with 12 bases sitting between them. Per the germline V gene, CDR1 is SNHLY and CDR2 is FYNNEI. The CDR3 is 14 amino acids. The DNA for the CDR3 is TGTGCCAGCACCCCAGACCTGGGCAATCAGCCCCAGCATTTT. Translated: CASTPDLGNQPQHF.